A single sample gave rise to the 19 T cell receptor beta chains below, sequenced in a study of response to subunit inactivated influenza vaccine. TCRdb itself ran the RT-PCR reads through MiXCR, one entry per CDR3 protein. This table has about 800,000 distinct CDR3 sequences, 21% appearing once. This sample comprised PBMCs from blood, obtained 5 days after vaccination. The receptors were gathered from a man over 45 who received an inactivated influenza vaccine.

This clonotype has a handful of counts. The V and J genes are TRBV5-1 and TRBJ2-1; D is perhaps TRBD1 or TRBD2 (5 bases each). V lost 0 bases and J lost 3, with 10 bases in between. This CDR3 contains 15 residues. Germline assignment: CDR1 SGHRS and CDR2 YFSETQ. The chain's CDR3 is CASSLAVGVYNEQFF. CDR3 nucleotides: TGCGCCAGCAGCTTGGCCGTGGGGGTCTACAATGAGCAGTTCTTC.

This clonotype occurred once. This chain connects TRBV18 to TRBJ2-7; TRBD1 is a possible D gene (5 bases). CDR1 is KGHSH and CDR2 is LQKENI in the germline V gene. The CDR3 spans 16 residues. Trimming left V 5 bases short and J 0 bases short, with 17 bases between. The CDR3 region has the DNA TGTGCCAGCTCAACGACAGAACCCTCAAGCTCCTACGAGCAGTACTTC. Translated, it gives CASSTTEPSSSYEQYF.

The J gene is TRBJ2-2, the V gene TRBV28; D remains ambiguous. The ends were cut back, 8 bases at V and 2 bases at J, with 9 bases in the middle. Germline loops: CDR1 MDHEN, CDR2 SYDVKM. CDR3 length equals 13 residues. This CDR3 reads CASVKENTGELFF. CDR3 DNA sequence: TGTGCCAGCGTAAAGGAAAACACCGGGGAGCTGTTTTTT.

The chain joins TRBV7-2 to TRBJ2-7; no reliable D call. The germline CDR1 and CDR2 sequences are SGHTA and FQGNSA. The CDR3 consists of 14 residues. The ends were cut back, 5 bases at V and 3 bases at J, with 14 bases in the middle. The CDR3 DNA reads TGTGCCAGCAGCGTCACCATGTTGAACTACGAGCAGTACTTC. Translation: CASSVTMLNYEQYF. Supplemented by reference TRBV7-2 and TRBJ2-7, the full variable domain reads GAGVSQSPSNKVTEKGKDVELRCDPISGHTALYWYRQSLGQGLEFLIYFQGNSAPDKSGLPSDRFSAERTGGSVSTLTIQRTQQEDSAVYLCASSVTMLNYEQYFGPGTRLTVT.

This clonotype turned up a few times. The V gene is TRBV7-9, the J gene TRBJ2-1; D remains ambiguous. This CDR3 is 15 amino acids long. The V and J ends lost 1 base and 4 bases respectively, with 11 bases between them. Germline assignment: CDR1 SEHNR and CDR2 FQNEAQ (reference sequence). CDR3: CASSLGQAFYNEQFF. The CDR3 bases are TGTGCCAGCAGCTTAGGGCAGGCGTTTTACAATGAGCAGTTCTTC.

The J gene is TRBJ2-2, the V gene TRBV6-2 or TRBV6-3; the D is unclear. Trimming took off 5 bases at V and 4 bases at J, with 11 bases between the two ends. Germline assignment: CDR1 MNHEY and CDR2 SVGEGT. The length of the CDR3 is 14 residues. The CDR3 here is CASSKKLSTGELFF. CDR3 DNA: TGTGCCAGCAGTAAAAAACTAAGCACCGGGGAGCTGTTTTTT.

The CDR3 DNA reads as TGTGCCAGCAATGAACAGGGGAACACCGGGGAGCTGTTTTTT. This codes for CASNEQGNTGELFF. The J gene is TRBJ2-2, the V gene TRBV7-2; perhaps TRBD1 as D (6 bases). The CDR3 has 14 amino acids. Germline V gives CDR1 SGHTA, CDR2 FQGNSA. V was shortened by 7 bases and J by 1 base, with 10 bases between the two germline ends.

The chain carries TRBV28 and TRBJ2-3, with D unresolved. This CDR3 is 15 amino acids long. The V and J ends lost 3 bases and 0 bases respectively, with 10 bases between them. Germline values: CDR1 MDHEN, CDR2 SYDVKM. The chain's CDR3 is CASSFPAVSTDTQYF. The CDR3 DNA reads TGTGCCAGCAGTTTTCCGGCAGTTAGCACAGATACGCAGTATTTT.

Regarding this clonotype: A much larger clone lies a single base off, so this may be a read error. V gene TRBV5-5 combines with J gene TRBJ1-1, with unresolved D. This CDR3 region has 13 residues. From germline, CDR1 is SGHKS and CDR2 YYEKEE (reference sequence). The CDR3 loop is CASILPGNTEAFF. The CDR3 DNA reads as TGTGCCAGCATCTTGCCAGGGAACACTGAAGCTTTCTTT.

The chain carries TRBV19 and TRBJ2-3; possibly TRBD2 for D (5 bases). The CDR3 sequence is 14 residues long. Germline CDR1 and CDR2: LNHDA and SQIVND (reference sequence). V was cut by 5 bases and J by 2 bases, with 11 bases left in between. Here the CDR3 reads CASSAGGNTDTQYF. The CDR3 region has the DNA TGTGCCAGTAGTGCGGGTGGGAACACAGATACGCAGTATTTT.

The chain is built from TRBV7-2 and TRBJ2-7; 10 bases align to TRBD1. The V gene end was trimmed by 3 bases and the J gene end by 2 bases; junction bases not matched to a gene: 10. This CDR3 contains 17 residues. Germline CDR1 and CDR2: SGHTA and FQGNSA. The CDR3 here is CASSFQTGTGDAYEQYF. The CDR3 region has the DNA TGTGCCAGCAGCTTCCAAACCGGGACAGGGGATGCCTACGAGCAGTACTTC.

The CDR3 coding sequence is TGTGCCTGGAGTAAGGGTCACGCATCTGGGGCCAACGTCCTGACTTTC. Its translation: CAWSKGHASGANVLTF. J is TRBJ2-6 and V is TRBV30; D remains ambiguous. This CDR3 is 16 amino acids long. Trimming cost V 2 bases and J 1 base, with 12 bases left between them. CDR1 is GTSNPN, CDR2 SVGIG, per germline (reference sequence).

This clonotype has a handful of counts. The V call is TRBV5-1, the J call TRBJ1-2; 7 nucleotides line up with TRBD1. Germline V gene data show CDR1 as SGHRS and CDR2 as YFSETQ. The V and J ends lost 0 bases and 8 bases, in that order; junction bases with no gene match: 7. This CDR3 contains 14 residues. As DNA, the CDR3 is TGCGCCAGCAGCTTGGGGACAGGTACGAAGGGCTACACCTTC. It is translated as CASSLGTGTKGYTF.

The chain combines TRBV5-5 with TRBJ1-1, with D perhaps TRBD1 (5 bases). This CDR3 is 15 amino acids long. From germline, CDR1 is SGHKS and CDR2 YYEKEE (reference sequence). Trimming removed 6 bases from V and 0 bases from J, with 15 bases in between. As DNA, the CDR3 is TGTGCCAGCACCGCTATCGGGGCGCTGAACACTGAAGCTTTCTTT. Residues: CASTAIGALNTEAFF.

The chain recombines TRBV6-2 or TRBV6-3 with TRBJ1-1; tentatively, D is TRBD1 (5 bases). The CDR3 length is 14 residues. Looked up from germline, CDR1 is MNHEY and CDR2 is SVGEGT. V was trimmed by 2 bases and J by 3 bases, leaving 10 bases between them. CDR3 amino acids: CASSYMGLYTEAFF. CDR3 DNA sequence: TGTGCCAGCAGTTACATGGGGCTCTACACTGAAGCTTTCTTT.

The chain carries TRBV7-8 and TRBJ2-5; TRBD1 agrees at 8 bases. CDR3 size: 14 residues. Germline V gives CDR1 SGHVS, CDR2 FQNEAQ. Germline trimming cut 4 bases from V and 5 bases from J; bases unmatched to any gene: 6. The CDR3 protein is CASSYDRGGETQYF. DNA for the CDR3: TGTGCCAGCAGCTACGACAGGGGCGGGGAGACCCAGTACTTC.

This clonotype was observed a few times. The chain recombines TRBV7-8 with TRBJ2-7, with TRBD2 as a possible D gene (5 bases). Trimming took off 5 bases at V and 3 bases at J, with 14 bases between the two ends. This CDR3 spans 14 amino acids. The V gene's germline CDR1 is SGHVS and CDR2 FQNEAQ. DNA for the CDR3: TGTGCCAGCAGCCCTCGGCGGGCCAGCTACGAGCAGTACTTC. This encodes CASSPRRASYEQYF.

This clonotype was seen more than once but under ten times. This sequence joins TRBV4-3 and TRBJ1-1, with unresolved D. This CDR3 is built from 16 residues. V dropped 0 bases and J dropped 4 bases, with 15 bases sitting between them. Per germline, CDR1 LGHNA and CDR2 YSLEER. CDR3 coding DNA: TGCGCCAGCAGCCAAGATCTCACTCTCCGGGGCACTGAAGCTTTCTTT. It codes for CASSQDLTLRGTEAFF.

In its sample, this clonotype was seen a few times. This chain joins TRBV25-1 and TRBJ1-5, with 9 bases fitting TRBD1. Losses at the gene ends were 6 bases for V and 7 bases for J; bases not matched to a gene: 10. Germline V gene data show CDR1 as MGHDK and CDR2 as SYGVNS. CDR3 length: 15 residues. The CDR3 here is CASSHGTGILQPQHF. The CDR3 DNA is TGTGCCAGCAGCCACGGGACAGGGATTTTGCAGCCCCAGCATTTT.